Following are 8 T cell receptor beta chains from one sample sequenced in a study of shared T cell receptors in the human thymus. Data came from immunoSEQ multiplex PCR; TCRdb stores just in-frame clones and leaves some out. The table includes hundreds of thousands of clones, 70% to 90% detected once. These data also featured in a second study, about human thymus T cells.

What was sequenced was thymocytes. The receptor source for this set is a boy younger than two with a congenital heart defect.

The chain combines TRBV9 with TRBJ2-5; 12 nucleotides match TRBD2. Germline V gene lookup returns CDR1 SGDLS and CDR2 YYNGEE. V shed 5 bases and J 3 bases; nucleotides not matched to a gene: 8. The CDR3 has 16 amino acids. In nucleotides, the CDR3 is TGTGCCAGCAGTGAAAACCTAGCGGGAGGGAAAGAGACCCAGTACTTC. Encoded protein: CASSENLAGGKETQYF.

CDR3 DNA sequence: TGTGCCAGCAGTCAATCCCGGACAGGACCGAACATTGCCTACGAGCAGTACTTC. Translating gives CASSQSRTGPNIAYEQYF. This chain links TRBV27 with TRBJ2-7, with 7 positions matching TRBD1. V lost 5 bases and J lost 2; bases outside the gene matches: 18. Germline values: CDR1 MNHEY, CDR2 SMNVEV (reference sequence). The CDR3 has 18 amino acids.

The chain recombines TRBV14 with TRBJ2-1, with 7 bases identical to TRBD1. Germline V gene sequence: CDR1 SGHDN, CDR2 FVKESK. The CDR3 contains 20 residues. The V segment lost 4 bases and the J segment 4 bases; nucleotides outside the gene matches: 22. In nucleotides, the CDR3 is TGTGCCAGCAGCCCGCGCGACCAAGGGACGAAGGGGGCGTGGTACAATGAGCAGTTCTTC. It translates to CASSPRDQGTKGAWYNEQFF.

The V call is TRBV13, the J call TRBJ2-3, with TRBD2 matching over 12 bases. V dropped 6 bases and J dropped 0; count of bases not matched to a gene: 7. The CDR3 length is 17 residues. The germline V gene has CDR1 PRHDT and CDR2 FYEKMQ (reference sequence). CDR3 loop: CASSWTGTSGSTDTQYF. The CDR3 DNA reads as TGTGCCAGCAGTTGGACCGGGACTAGCGGGAGCACAGATACGCAGTATTTT.

The chain links TRBV15 to TRBJ2-1; TRBD2 agrees at 7 bases. V lost 8 bases to trimming and J lost 7 bases; unmatched junction nucleotides: 14. The germline V gene encodes CDR1 LNHNV and CDR2 YYDKDF (reference sequence). The CDR3 runs to 15 residues. The chain's CDR3 is CATGSRSGKPNEQFF. In DNA form, the CDR3 reads TGTGCCACCGGTAGTCGGAGCGGGAAGCCGAATGAGCAGTTCTTC. The entire variable domain, with the rest obtained from reference TRBV15 and TRBJ2-1, is as follows: DAMVIQNPRYQVTQFGKPVTLSCSQTLNHNVMYWYQQKSSQAPKLLFHYYDKDFNNEADTPDNFQSRRPNTSFCFLDIRSPGLGDTAMYLCATGSRSGKPNEQFFGPGTRLTVL.

V and J are TRBV30 and TRBJ2-2; 7 bases agree with TRBD2. The germline CDR1 and CDR2 sequences are GTSNPN and SVGIG (reference sequence). V lost 0 bases to trimming and J lost 6 bases; unmatched junction nucleotides: 7. The CDR3 has 15 amino acids. The CDR3 reads CAWSVWTRPAGELFF. Here the CDR3 DNA reads TGTGCCTGGAGTGTATGGACTAGGCCGGCCGGGGAGCTGTTTTTT.

The genes are TRBV14 and TRBJ2-7, with 7 nucleotides matching TRBD2. The germline V gene has CDR1 SGHDN and CDR2 FVKESK. V lost 6 bases to trimming and J lost 3 bases; unmatched junction nucleotides: 5. This CDR3 contains 13 residues. The CDR3 DNA reads as TGTGCCAGCAGTCAGCGGGGCCGCTACGAGCAGTACTTC. Its translation: CASSQRGRYEQYF.

CDR3 loop: CASSEWDRGEDQPQHF. As DNA, the CDR3 is TGTGCCAGCAGTGAATGGGACAGGGGGGAGGATCAGCCCCAGCATTTT. This sequence joins TRBV6-1 and TRBJ1-5; 11 bases match TRBD1. Germline V gene sequence: CDR1 MNHNS, CDR2 SASEGT. This CDR3 has 16 amino acids. The ends lost 2 bases at V and 5 bases at J; junction bases unmatched: 5.